These 30 T cell receptor beta chains were sequenced from one sample in a study of T-cell memory formation after mild COVID-19. Each CDR3 protein is one row after TCRdb ran MiXCR on the 5' RACE reads. Of some 50,000 distinct CDR3 sequences in the sample, 9.5% to 15% were seen once. The specimen was PBMCs or a T cell subset sorted from them (not recorded which). The receptors here all came from a man aged 18 to 29 who had mild COVID-19 (a few samples of this study predate the infection). Cell type and time point are not known.

The sample holds a few counts of this clonotype. The chain combines TRBV12-3 or TRBV12-4 with TRBJ2-3; possible D gene TRBD2, 5 bases. Trimming pared 3 bases from V and 7 bases from J, leaving 8 bases between. This CDR3 has 12 residues. This chain's CDR3 is CASSFEGYTQYF. The CDR3 DNA follows: TGTGCCAGCAGTTTTGAGGGATATACGCAGTATTTT.

This clonotype was recorded many times. This sequence joins TRBV6-5 and TRBJ2-1; TRBD2 aligns across 13 bases. The CDR3 has 18 residues. Germline V CDR1 and CDR2: MNHEY, SVGAGI. Germline trimming cut 6 bases from V and 6 bases from J; bases unmatched to any gene: 14. CDR3 sequence reads: CASSLTGTSGISGNEQFF. CDR3 bases: TGTGCCAGCAGCCTAACCGGGACTAGCGGGATATCGGGCAATGAGCAGTTCTTC.

The chain joins TRBV20-1 to TRBJ1-3; a weak D match, TRBD1 (5 bases). The length of the CDR3 is 15 residues. V was shortened by 4 bases and J by 2 bases, with 15 bases between the two germline ends. Looked up from germline, CDR1 is DFQATT and CDR2 is SNEGSKA (reference sequence). CDR3: CSATDIEFTGNTIYF. CDR3 nucleotide sequence: TGCAGTGCTACGGACATCGAATTTACTGGAAACACCATATATTTT.

This clonotype was observed a few times. The V call is TRBV7-3, the J call TRBJ2-7; the D gene is possibly TRBD2 (6 bases). Trimming left V 1 base short and J 11 bases short, with 15 bases between. This CDR3 comprises 13 residues. Germline V gene sequence: CDR1 SGHTA, CDR2 FQGTGA. The CDR3 loop is CASSLSGTGTKYV. CDR3 coding DNA: TGTGCCAGCAGCTTAAGCGGGACGGGTACTAAGTACGTC.

The chain carries TRBV7-3 and TRBJ2-2; 11 bases align to TRBD2. There are 16 residues in the CDR3. The germline CDR1 and CDR2 sequences are SGHTA and FQGTGA. The V segment lost 5 bases and the J segment 5 bases; nucleotides outside the gene matches: 7. The CDR3 is CASSVTSGGGTGELFF. Here the CDR3 DNA reads TGTGCCAGCAGCGTCACTAGCGGGGGCGGTACCGGGGAGCTGTTTTTT. Combining the CDR3 with reference TRBV7-3 and TRBJ2-2 gives the whole variable domain GAGVSQTPSNKVTEKGKYVELRCDPISGHTALYWYRQSLGQGPEFLIYFQGTGAADDSGLPNDRFFAVRPEGSVSTLKIQRTERGDSAVYLCASSVTSGGGTGELFFGEGSRLTVL.

This clonotype was recorded a few times. The rearrangement joins TRBV20-1 to TRBJ1-2; D remains ambiguous. The CDR3 covers 13 residues. Trimming pared 0 bases from V and 8 bases from J, leaving 13 bases between. Germline CDR1 reads DFQATT; CDR2 reads SNEGSKA (reference sequence). DNA of the CDR3: TGCAGTGCTAGAGAAGTATGGGATTTGGGCTACACCTTC. This codes for CSAREVWDLGYTF.

This clonotype has just a few counts. The chain links TRBV9 to TRBJ2-5; 12 bases align to TRBD2. Germline V CDR1 and CDR2: SGDLS, YYNGEE. The CDR3 is made up of 14 amino acids. V was pared by 2 bases and J by 4 bases, with 0 bases of the junction left unmatched. DNA for the CDR3: TGTGCCAGCAGCGTGACTAGCGGGGGAGAGACCCAGTACTTC. Translated: CASSVTSGGETQYF.

The table lists this clonotype with a few counts. The rearrangement joins TRBV11-2 to TRBJ1-1; the D gene is possibly TRBD1 (6 bases). CDR3 size: 12 residues. V was cut by 6 bases and J by 7 bases, with 12 bases left in between. Germline CDR1 reads SGHAT; CDR2 reads FQNNGV. This CDR3 is CASRRGRGEAFF. The CDR3, as DNA: TGTGCCAGCAGGCGGGGGCGGGGTGAAGCTTTCTTT. Combining the CDR3 with reference TRBV11-2 and TRBJ1-1 gives the whole variable domain EAGVAQSPRYKIIEKRQSVAFWCNPISGHATLYWYQQILGQGPKLLIQFQNNGVVDDSQLPKDRFSAERLKGVDSTLKIQPAKLEDSAVYLCASRRGRGEAFFGQGTRLTVV.

This clonotype was picked up a small number of times. This chain joins TRBV5-1 and TRBJ1-4; D is undetermined. The V and J ends lost 4 bases and 7 bases respectively, with 20 bases between them. Germline loops: CDR1 SGHRS, CDR2 YFSETQ. The CDR3 has 16 residues. The CDR3 DNA sequence: TGCGCCAGCAGCCGTACTGGTCCCGGCGAAGGTGAAAAACTGTTTTTT. This codes for CASSRTGPGEGEKLFF.

The rearrangement uses TRBV4-2 and TRBJ2-1, with 7 bases matching TRBD2. The length of the CDR3 is 14 residues. Trimming removed 4 bases from V and 5 bases from J; junction bases left unmatched: 5. Germline CDR1 is LGHNA and CDR2 is YNFKEQ. CDR3 loop: CASSRMGGNNEQFF. CDR3 DNA: TGTGCCAGCAGCCGAATGGGGGGGAACAATGAGCAGTTCTTC.

This clonotype was recorded many times. This chain uses TRBV29-1 with TRBJ2-2; 14 bases line up with TRBD2. This CDR3 contains 15 residues. Germline CDR1 and CDR2: SQVTM and ANQGSEA. Trimming at V came to 3 bases and at J to 6 bases, leaving 3 bases not matched to a gene. CDR3 sequence: CSVDGLAGGSGELFF. The CDR3 DNA reads TGCAGCGTTGACGGACTAGCGGGGGGATCCGGGGAGCTGTTTTTT.

V and J are TRBV4-2 and TRBJ1-3, with 9 bases fitting TRBD1. The CDR3 sequence is 14 residues long. V lost 2 bases and J lost 7; bases outside the gene matches: 3. CDR1 and CDR2 (germline): LGHNA, YNFKEQ. The CDR3 protein is CASSQRDRDNTIYF. The DNA for the CDR3 is TGTGCCAGCAGCCAACGGGACAGGGACAACACCATATATTTT.

The gene calls are TRBV6-2 or TRBV6-3 and TRBJ2-1; 9 nucleotides line up with TRBD2. V was clipped by 2 bases and J by 2 bases; unmatched bases: 1. The CDR3 totals 15 residues. Germline V gene data show CDR1 as MNHEY and CDR2 as SVGEGT. CDR3 DNA sequence: TGTGCCAGCAGTTACGCTAGCGGGGCCTACAATGAGCAGTTCTTC. Its protein product is CASSYASGAYNEQFF.

The V gene is TRBV11-1, the J gene TRBJ2-5; D not resolved. Germline loops: CDR1 SGHAT, CDR2 FQDESV (reference sequence). CDR3 length: 13 residues. V was trimmed by 5 bases and J by 4 bases, leaving 11 bases between them. The CDR3 protein is CASSPTGLETQYF. CDR3 bases: TGTGCCAGCAGCCCGACTGGGTTAGAGACCCAGTACTTC.

This clonotype occurred a few times. The J gene is TRBJ2-4, the V gene TRBV4-3; 14 nucleotides align to TRBD2. Germline V gene lookup returns CDR1 LGHNA and CDR2 YSLEER. The CDR3 runs to 17 residues. The ends lost 4 bases at V and 9 bases at J; junction bases unmatched: 11. The CDR3, as DNA: TGCGCCAGCAGCCTCAGACTAGCGGGGGGGCCTGAGGGCATTCAGTACTTC. Translated: CASSLRLAGGPEGIQYF.

This rearrangement joins TRBV4-3 to TRBJ2-1, with D tentatively TRBD1 (6 bases). V lost 3 bases to trimming and J lost 0 bases, with 12 bases between them. The germline V gene encodes CDR1 LGHNA and CDR2 YSLEER. This CDR3 comprises 16 residues. The CDR3 sequence is CASSQEDRYSYNEQFF. The CDR3, as DNA: TGCGCCAGCAGCCAGGAAGACAGGTACTCCTACAATGAGCAGTTCTTC.

The chain employs TRBV4-3 and TRBJ1-5; D might be TRBD1 (6 bases). V was cut by 0 bases and J by 6 bases, with 12 bases left in between. The CDR3 sequence is 15 residues long. Germline loops: CDR1 LGHNA, CDR2 YSLEER. The CDR3 nucleotides read TGCGCCAGCAGCCAAGATGGTGAAGGGGGTCAGCCCCAGCATTTT. Its protein is CASSQDGEGGQPQHF.

In its sample, this clonotype was seen a few times. The DNA for the CDR3 is TGTGCCAGCAGTTACCAGGGGACCGGCTATGGCTACACCTTC. Encoded protein: CASSYQGTGYGYTF. J is TRBJ1-2 and V is TRBV6-2 or TRBV6-3; the D gene is possibly TRBD1 (6 bases). Germline values: CDR1 MNHEY, CDR2 SVGEGT. This CDR3 is 14 amino acids long. V was pared by 2 bases and J by 4 bases, with 11 bases between.

There are many counts of this clonotype. J is TRBJ1-6 and V is TRBV10-3; no firm D call. Germline-derived CDR1 and CDR2 are ENHRY and SYGVKD. This CDR3 contains 12 residues. V was clipped by 8 bases and J by 8 bases, with 10 bases between them. The CDR3 loop reads CAIGGSDSPLHF. Here the CDR3 DNA reads TGTGCCATCGGCGGATCGGATTCACCCCTCCACTTT.

This clonotype was picked up many times. The rearrangement uses TRBV10-3 and TRBJ2-5; 11 positions agree with TRBD1. CDR3 size: 15 residues. V gave up 2 bases and J gave up 5 bases; unmatched junction bases: 4. Germline lookup yields CDR1 ENHRY and CDR2 SYGVKD. This CDR3 reads CAISEGTGGLETQYF. CDR3 nucleotides: TGTGCCATCAGTGAGGGGACAGGGGGATTGGAGACCCAGTACTTC.

There are a few counts of this clonotype. The chain employs TRBV7-2 and TRBJ1-2; D remains ambiguous. The germline gives CDR1 SGHTA, CDR2 FQGNSA. The CDR3 spans 16 residues. V dropped 3 bases and J dropped 8 bases, with 22 bases sitting between them. As DNA, the CDR3 is TGTGCCAGCAGCTTCCTAGGGATTTTAGGCGGCTACGGCTACACCTTC. Residues: CASSFLGILGGYGYTF.

This chain uses TRBV4-1 with TRBJ2-7, with a tentative D call TRBD2 (7 bases). The CDR3 runs to 15 residues. With 4 bases removed from V and 2 bases from J, the gap between germline ends came to 15 bases. The germline gives CDR1 MGHRA, CDR2 YSYEKL. The CDR3: CASSLRRGPAYEQYF. In nucleotides, the CDR3 is TGCGCCAGCAGCCTGAGGCGGGGGCCGGCCTACGAGCAGTACTTC.

The gene calls are TRBV7-9 and TRBJ1-1, with TRBD1 matching 7 bases. In germline, CDR1 is SEHNR, CDR2 FQNEAQ (reference sequence). The CDR3 has 15 amino acids. V dropped 7 bases and J dropped 3; count of bases not matched to a gene: 11. CDR3 residues: CASTPPGQVYTEAFF. In nucleotides, the CDR3 is TGTGCCAGCACCCCCCCAGGACAGGTGTACACTGAAGCTTTCTTT.

The genes are TRBV6-6 and TRBJ2-7, with D possibly being TRBD1 (6 bases). Germline loops: CDR1 MNHNY, CDR2 SVGAGI (reference sequence). The CDR3 runs 13 residues. With 6 bases removed from V and 7 bases from J, the gap between germline ends came to 16 bases. CDR3 sequence (DNA): TGTGCCAGCAGCCCTACAGGGTTTGAAGAGCAGTACTTC. Residues: CASSPTGFEEQYF.

In DNA, the CDR3 is TGCAGTGCAGCCGGGACGAGCCTCAATGAGCAGTTCTTC. Translation: CSAAGTSLNEQFF. The rearrangement uses TRBV20-1 and TRBJ2-1, with D possibly called TRBD1 or TRBD2 (5 bases each). There are 13 residues in the CDR3. CDR1 is DFQATT, CDR2 SNEGSKA, per germline (reference sequence). Trimming took 6 bases from V and 6 from J, leaving 15 bases between them.

This clonotype was counted many times. V gene TRBV5-1 combines with J gene TRBJ2-6; D may match TRBD1 or TRBD2 (5 bases each). The CDR3 is 18 amino acids. Trimming pared 4 bases from V and 1 base from J, leaving 18 bases between. CDR1 and CDR2 (germline): SGHRS, YFSETQ. This CDR3 is CASSARVGTPSGANVLTF. The DNA of the CDR3 is TGCGCCAGCAGCGCGAGGGTAGGGACGCCTTCTGGGGCCAACGTCCTGACTTTC.

The chain carries TRBV9 and TRBJ1-1, with TRBD1 matching 8 bases. V gave up 3 bases and J gave up 4 bases; unmatched junction bases: 8. CDR1 SGDLS and CDR2 YYNGEE come from the germline V gene. The CDR3 totals 15 residues. The CDR3 is CASSASGGLGTEAFF. CDR3 DNA sequence: TGTGCCAGCAGCGCCTCAGGGGGCTTAGGCACTGAAGCTTTCTTT.

V gene TRBV4-3 combines with J gene TRBJ1-2; 12 bases are shared with TRBD1. CDR1 and CDR2 (germline): LGHNA, YSLEER. V was clipped by 4 bases and J by 5 bases; unmatched bases: 5. This CDR3 is built from 15 residues. CDR3 amino acids: CASSRGQGALYGYTF. CDR3 DNA: TGCGCCAGCAGCCGGGGACAGGGGGCTTTGTATGGCTACACCTTC.

The table lists this clonotype with many counts. The genes are TRBV12-3 or TRBV12-4 and TRBJ1-2; TRBD1 is a possible D gene (5 bases). Trimming cost V 5 bases and J 3 bases, with 10 bases left between them. The CDR3 is 13 residues long. Here the CDR3 reads CASSGETDYGYTF. The CDR3 DNA follows: TGTGCCAGCAGTGGTGAGACAGACTATGGCTACACCTTC.

This clonotype was seen repeatedly, ten times or more. The CDR3: CASSADGYEQYF. As DNA, the CDR3 is TGTGCCAGCAGCGCAGACGGATACGAGCAGTACTTC. The chain combines TRBV9 with TRBJ2-7; no clear D gene. The CDR3 consists of 12 residues. V lost 3 bases and J 4 bases, leaving 8 bases between the germline ends. Germline lookup yields CDR1 SGDLS and CDR2 YYNGEE.